The following is a TCR beta chain sequence with its context. The target antigen is unknown. This CDR3 region has 18 residues. The germline V and J ends were trimmed by 3 bases and 0 bases, with 15 bases remaining between them. This specimen belongs to a study of response to subunit inactivated influenza vaccine. Study observations and caveats: T cells newly recruited by each seasonal influenza vaccination are few, the authors suggested.

TCRdb redid the calling of the RT-PCR reads with MiXCR, one entry per CDR3 protein. The sample lists 560,000 or so distinct CDR3 sequences, under 9% occurring once. The receptor was isolated from a man in his fifties or sixties who received an inactivated influenza vaccine. The rearrangement links TRBV12-3 or TRBV12-4 to TRBJ2-6; D ambiguous. The sequencing here drew on PBMCs from blood, taken around 25 months after vaccination. Here the CDR3 DNA reads TGTGCCAGCAGTTTTCTAGTGGGTCCCTTCTCTGGGGCCAACGTCCTGACTTTC. It translates to CASSFLVGPFSGANVLTF.